Given below is one TCR beta chain in context. Its target is unknown. This sample is part of a study of T cell responses to AZD1222 COVID-19 vaccine. As for the study in general: Pooled in the analysis were second doses at about 4 or about 12 weeks.

Sequencing was performed with immunoSEQ multiplex PCR; in TCRdb, only in-frame clones are kept and a portion is missing. The sample lists some 120,000 clones, about 88% occurring once. Overall study results and limits: Repertoires in all cases were sampled only once the peak T cell response had passed. Donors skewed white British and female; clonal diversity was possibly underestimated. Regions 160-218 and 743-854 dominated among vaccine-associated CD4 TCRs spanning spike.

The CDR3 spans 14 residues. Germline V lookup: CDR1 MNHNS, CDR2 SASEGT. V lost 2 bases, J lost 7 bases, and 14 bases lay in between. The sequence derives from an adult in good health. Sequences were derived from peripheral blood, sampled on day 0 of AZD1222 vaccination. The V call is TRBV6-1, the J call TRBJ2-5; D perhaps matches TRBD2 (5 bases). This CDR3 is CASSENLAGRTQYF. The CDR3 DNA reads TGTGCCAGCAGTGAAAATCTAGCCGGGCGGACCCAGTACTTC.